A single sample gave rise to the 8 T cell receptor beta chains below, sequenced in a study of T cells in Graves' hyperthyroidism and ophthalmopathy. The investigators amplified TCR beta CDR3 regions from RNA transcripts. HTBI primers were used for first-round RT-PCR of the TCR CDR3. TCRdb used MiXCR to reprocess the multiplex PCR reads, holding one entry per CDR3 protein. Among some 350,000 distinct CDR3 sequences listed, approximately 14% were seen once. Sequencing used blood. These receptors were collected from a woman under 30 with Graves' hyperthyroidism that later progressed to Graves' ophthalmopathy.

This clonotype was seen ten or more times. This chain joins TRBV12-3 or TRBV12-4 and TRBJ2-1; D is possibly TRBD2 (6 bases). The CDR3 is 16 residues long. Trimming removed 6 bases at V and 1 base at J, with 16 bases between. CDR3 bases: TGTGCCAGCAGCGCTGCCGGGACTGGGTCCTACAATGAGCAGTTCTTC. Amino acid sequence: CASSAAGTGSYNEQFF.

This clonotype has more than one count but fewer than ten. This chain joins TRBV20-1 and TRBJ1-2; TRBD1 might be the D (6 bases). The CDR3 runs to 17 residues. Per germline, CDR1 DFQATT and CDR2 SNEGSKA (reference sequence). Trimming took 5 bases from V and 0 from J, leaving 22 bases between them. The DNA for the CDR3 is TGCAGTGCTGATACAGGGATATACCGTGTAGCTAACTATGGCTACACCTTC. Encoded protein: CSADTGIYRVANYGYTF.

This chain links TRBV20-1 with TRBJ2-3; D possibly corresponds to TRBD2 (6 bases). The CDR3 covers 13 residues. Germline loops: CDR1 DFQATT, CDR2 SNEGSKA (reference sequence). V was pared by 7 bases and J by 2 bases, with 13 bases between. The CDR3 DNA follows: TGCAGTGGTCTCTTAGCGGACACAGATACGCAGTATTTT. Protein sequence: CSGLLADTDTQYF.

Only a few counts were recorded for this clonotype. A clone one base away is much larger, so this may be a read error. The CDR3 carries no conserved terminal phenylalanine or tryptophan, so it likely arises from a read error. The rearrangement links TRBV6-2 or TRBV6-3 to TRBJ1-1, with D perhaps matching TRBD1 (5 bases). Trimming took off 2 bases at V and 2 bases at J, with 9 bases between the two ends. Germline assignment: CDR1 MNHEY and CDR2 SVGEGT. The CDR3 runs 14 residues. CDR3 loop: CASSYKGQNTEAFL. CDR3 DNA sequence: TGTGCCAGCAGTTACAAGGGGCAAAACACTGAAGCTTTCCTT.

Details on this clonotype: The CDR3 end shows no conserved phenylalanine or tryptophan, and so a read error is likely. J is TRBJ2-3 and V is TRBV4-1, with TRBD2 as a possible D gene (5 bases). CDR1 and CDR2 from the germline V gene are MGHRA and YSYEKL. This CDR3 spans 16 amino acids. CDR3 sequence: CASSPLSTRAGDTQYS. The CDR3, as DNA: TGTGCCAGCAGCCCCCTAAGCACGCGGGCCGGGGATACGCAGTATTCT.

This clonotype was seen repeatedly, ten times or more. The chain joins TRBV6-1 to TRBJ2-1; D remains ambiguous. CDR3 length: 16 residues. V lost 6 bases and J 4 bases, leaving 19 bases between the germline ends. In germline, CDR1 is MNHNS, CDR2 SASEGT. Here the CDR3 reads CASSSRPTGLYNEQFF. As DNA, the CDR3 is TGTGCCAGCAGCTCCCGCCCAACCGGCCTTTACAATGAGCAGTTCTTC.

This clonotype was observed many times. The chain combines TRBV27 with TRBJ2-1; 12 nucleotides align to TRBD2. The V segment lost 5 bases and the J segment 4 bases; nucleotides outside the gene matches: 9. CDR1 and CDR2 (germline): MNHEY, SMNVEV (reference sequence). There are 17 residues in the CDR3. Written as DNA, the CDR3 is TGTGCCAGCAGTGGTGTCGGACTAGCGGGATCTTACAATGAGCAGTTCTTC. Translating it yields CASSGVGLAGSYNEQFF.

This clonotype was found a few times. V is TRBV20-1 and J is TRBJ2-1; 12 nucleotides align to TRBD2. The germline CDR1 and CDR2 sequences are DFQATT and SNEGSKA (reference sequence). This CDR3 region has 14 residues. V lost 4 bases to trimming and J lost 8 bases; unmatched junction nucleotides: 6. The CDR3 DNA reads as TGCAGTGCTACTAGCGGGAGGGCCCTCGATGAGCAGTTCTTC. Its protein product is CSATSGRALDEQFF.